The clone carrying this T cell receptor beta chain was observed at least ten times. This sample is part of a study of metastatic and nonmetastatic thyroid tumors. The CDR3 contains 16 residues. Germline lookup yields CDR1 MNHNS and CDR2 SASEGT. Trimming took off 3 bases at V and 4 bases at J, with 17 bases between the two ends. Before thyroid surgery, none of the patients had received any treatment. MiXCR re-clonotyped the PCR reads for TCRdb. Of tens of thousands of clones in the sample, around 13% were seen once. This receptor was obtained from a female donor with papillary thyroid cancer or a benign thyroid nodule (not recorded which). Some clones in this sample may be carry-over from other donors' samples. Sequencing was performed on tumor tissue. The J gene is TRBJ2-3, the V gene TRBV6-1; D perhaps matches TRBD2 (5 bases). CDR3 sequence (DNA): TGTGCCAGCAGTGATAGGGCAGCCGCGGGTCCAGATACGCAGTATTTT. Its translation: CASSDRAAAGPDTQYF.